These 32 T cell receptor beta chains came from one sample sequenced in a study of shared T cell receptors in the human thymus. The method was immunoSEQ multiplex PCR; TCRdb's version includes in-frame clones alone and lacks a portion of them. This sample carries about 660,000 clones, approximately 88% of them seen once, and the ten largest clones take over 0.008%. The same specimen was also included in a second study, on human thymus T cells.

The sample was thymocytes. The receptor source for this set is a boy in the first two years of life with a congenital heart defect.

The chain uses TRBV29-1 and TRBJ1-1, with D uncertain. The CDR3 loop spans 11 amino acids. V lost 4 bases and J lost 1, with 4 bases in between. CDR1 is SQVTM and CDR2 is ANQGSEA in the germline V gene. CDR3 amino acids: CSVASNTEAFF. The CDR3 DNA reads TGCAGCGTTGCATCGAACACTGAAGCTTTCTTT.

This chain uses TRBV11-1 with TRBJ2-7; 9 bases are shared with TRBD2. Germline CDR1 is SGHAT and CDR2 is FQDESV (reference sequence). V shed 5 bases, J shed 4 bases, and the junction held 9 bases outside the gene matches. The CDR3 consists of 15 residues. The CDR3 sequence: CASSPTRLAAYEQYF. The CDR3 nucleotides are TGTGCCAGCAGCCCCACCCGACTAGCGGCGTACGAGCAGTACTTC.

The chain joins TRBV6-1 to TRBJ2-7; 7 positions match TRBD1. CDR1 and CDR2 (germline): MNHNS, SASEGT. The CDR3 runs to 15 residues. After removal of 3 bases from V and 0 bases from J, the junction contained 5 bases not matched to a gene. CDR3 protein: CASSEGTVSSYEQYF. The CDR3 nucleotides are TGTGCCAGCAGTGAGGGGACAGTCAGCTCCTACGAGCAGTACTTC.

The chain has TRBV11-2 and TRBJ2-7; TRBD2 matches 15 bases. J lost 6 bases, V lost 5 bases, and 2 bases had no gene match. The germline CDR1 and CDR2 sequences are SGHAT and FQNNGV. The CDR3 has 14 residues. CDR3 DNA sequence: TGTGCCAGCAGCCCGGGACTAGCGGGAGGCGAGCAGTACTTC. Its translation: CASSPGLAGGEQYF.

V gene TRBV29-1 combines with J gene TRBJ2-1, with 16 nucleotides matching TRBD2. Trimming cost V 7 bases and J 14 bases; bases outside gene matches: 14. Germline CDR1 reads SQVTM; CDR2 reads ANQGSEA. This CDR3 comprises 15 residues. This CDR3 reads CSAQAGTSGRAPKFF. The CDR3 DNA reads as TGCAGCGCCCAGGCCGGGACTAGCGGGAGGGCTCCCAAGTTCTTC.

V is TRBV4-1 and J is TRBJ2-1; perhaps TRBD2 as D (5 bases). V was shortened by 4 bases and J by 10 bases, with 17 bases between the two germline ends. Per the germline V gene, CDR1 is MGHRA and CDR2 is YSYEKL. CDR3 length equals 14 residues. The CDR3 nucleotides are TGCGCCAGCAGCCCCCCGGGGTTCTACCGAGAGCAGTTCTTC. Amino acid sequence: CASSPPGFYREQFF.

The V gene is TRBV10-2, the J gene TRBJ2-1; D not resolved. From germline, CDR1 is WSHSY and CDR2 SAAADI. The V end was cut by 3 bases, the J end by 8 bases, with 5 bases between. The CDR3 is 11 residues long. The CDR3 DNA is TGCGCCAGCAGTGACCCCGATGAGCAGTTCTTC. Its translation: CASSDPDEQFF.

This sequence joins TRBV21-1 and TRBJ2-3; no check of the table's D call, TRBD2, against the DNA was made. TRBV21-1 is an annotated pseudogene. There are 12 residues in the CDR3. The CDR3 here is CASSKVRNTQYF. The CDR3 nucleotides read TGTGCCAGCAGCAAGGTGAGAAATACGCAGTATTTT.

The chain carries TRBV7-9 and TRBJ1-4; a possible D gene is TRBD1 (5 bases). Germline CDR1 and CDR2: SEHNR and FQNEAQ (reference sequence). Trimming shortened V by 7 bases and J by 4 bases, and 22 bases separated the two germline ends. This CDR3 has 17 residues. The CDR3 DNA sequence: TGTGCCAGCACCCTCCTCCGTCAGGCGGGGGATAATGAAAAACTGTTTTTT. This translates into CASTLLRQAGDNEKLFF. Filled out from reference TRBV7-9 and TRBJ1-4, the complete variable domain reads DTGVSQNPRHKITKRGQNVTFRCDPISEHNRLYWYRQTLGQGPEFLTYFQNEAQLEKSRLLSDRFSAERPKGSFSTLEIQRTEQGDSAMYLCASTLLRQAGDNEKLFFGSGTQLSVL.

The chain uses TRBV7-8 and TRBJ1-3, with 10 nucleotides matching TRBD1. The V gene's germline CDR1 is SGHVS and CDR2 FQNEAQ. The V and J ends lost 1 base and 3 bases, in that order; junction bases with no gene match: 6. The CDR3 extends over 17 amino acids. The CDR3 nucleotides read TGTGCCAGCAGCTTAGGAGGGGACAGGGGAGGTGGAAACACCATATATTTT. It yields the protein CASSLGGDRGGGNTIYF.

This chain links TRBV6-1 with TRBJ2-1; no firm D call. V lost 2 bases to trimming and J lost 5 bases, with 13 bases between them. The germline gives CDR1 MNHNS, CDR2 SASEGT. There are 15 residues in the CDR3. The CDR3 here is CASSESVSENNEQFF. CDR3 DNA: TGTGCCAGCAGTGAATCGGTTTCTGAGAACAATGAGCAGTTCTTC.

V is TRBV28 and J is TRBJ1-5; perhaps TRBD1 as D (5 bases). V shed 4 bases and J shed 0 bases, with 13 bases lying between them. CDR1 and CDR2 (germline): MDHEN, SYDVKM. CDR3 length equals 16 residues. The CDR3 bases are TGTGCCAGCAGTTACTTTAGGACATATAGCAATCAGCCCCAGCATTTT. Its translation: CASSYFRTYSNQPQHF.

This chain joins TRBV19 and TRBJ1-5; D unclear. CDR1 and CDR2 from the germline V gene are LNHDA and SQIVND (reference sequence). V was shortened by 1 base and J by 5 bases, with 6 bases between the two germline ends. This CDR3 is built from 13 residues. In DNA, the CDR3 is TGTGCCAGTAGTATAGGGAGGGATCAGCCCCAGCATTTT. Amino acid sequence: CASSIGRDQPQHF.

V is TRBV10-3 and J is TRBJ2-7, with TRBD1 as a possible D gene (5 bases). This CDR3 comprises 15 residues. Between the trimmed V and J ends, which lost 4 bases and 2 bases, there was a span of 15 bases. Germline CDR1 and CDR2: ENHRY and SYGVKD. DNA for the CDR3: TGTGCCATCAGTGCTAGAGGCCAGGGTCCCTACGAGCAGTACTTC. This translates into CAISARGQGPYEQYF.

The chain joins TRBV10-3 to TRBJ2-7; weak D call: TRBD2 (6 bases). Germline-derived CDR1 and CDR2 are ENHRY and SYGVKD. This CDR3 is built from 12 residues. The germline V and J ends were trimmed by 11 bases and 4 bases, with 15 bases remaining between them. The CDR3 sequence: CASKGGMYEQYF. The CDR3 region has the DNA TGTGCCTCCAAGGGAGGTATGTACGAGCAGTACTTC.

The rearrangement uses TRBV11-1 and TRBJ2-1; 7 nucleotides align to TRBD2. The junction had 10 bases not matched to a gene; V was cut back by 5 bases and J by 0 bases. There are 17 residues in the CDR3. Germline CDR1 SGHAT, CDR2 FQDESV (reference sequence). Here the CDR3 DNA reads TGTGCCAGCAGCCCCGAAAGAGCGGGACCCTCCTACAATGAGCAGTTCTTC. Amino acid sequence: CASSPERAGPSYNEQFF.

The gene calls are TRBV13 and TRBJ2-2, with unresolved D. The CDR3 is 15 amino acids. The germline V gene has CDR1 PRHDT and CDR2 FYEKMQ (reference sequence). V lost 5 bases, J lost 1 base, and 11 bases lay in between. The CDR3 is CASSPETRNTGELFF. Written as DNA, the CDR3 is TGTGCCAGCAGCCCCGAGACTCGGAACACCGGGGAGCTGTTTTTT.

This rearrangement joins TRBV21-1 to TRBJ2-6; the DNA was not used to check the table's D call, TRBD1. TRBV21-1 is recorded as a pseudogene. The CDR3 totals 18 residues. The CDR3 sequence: CASSTLPGLISGANVLTF. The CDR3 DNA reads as TGTGCCAGCAGCACTCTTCCAGGGCTCATCTCTGGGGCCAACGTCCTGACTTTC.

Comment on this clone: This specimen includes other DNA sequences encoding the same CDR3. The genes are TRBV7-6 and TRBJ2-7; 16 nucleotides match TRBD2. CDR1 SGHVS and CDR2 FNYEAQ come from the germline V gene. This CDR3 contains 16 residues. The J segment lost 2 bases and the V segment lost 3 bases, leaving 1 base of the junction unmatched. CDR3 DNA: TGTGCCAGCAGCTTGGGACTAGCGGGAGGGCCCTACGAGCAGTACTTC. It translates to CASSLGLAGGPYEQYF.

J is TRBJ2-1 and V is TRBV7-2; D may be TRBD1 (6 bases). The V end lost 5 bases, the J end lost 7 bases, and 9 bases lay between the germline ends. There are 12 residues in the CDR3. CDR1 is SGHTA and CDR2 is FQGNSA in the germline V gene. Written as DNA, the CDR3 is TGTGCCAGCAGCGAGAGGGGGAATGAGCAGTTCTTC. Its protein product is CASSERGNEQFF.

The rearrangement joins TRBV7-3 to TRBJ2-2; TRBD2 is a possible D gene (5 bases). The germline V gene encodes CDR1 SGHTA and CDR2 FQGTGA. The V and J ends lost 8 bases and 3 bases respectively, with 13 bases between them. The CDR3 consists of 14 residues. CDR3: CASGPSTDTGELFF. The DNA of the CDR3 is TGTGCCAGCGGCCCTAGCACAGACACCGGGGAGCTGTTTTTT.

CDR3 nucleotide sequence: TGCGCCAGCAGCCCCACAGAGGGTCTCCAGCTCGCCTACGAGCAGTACTTC. Translation gives CASSPTEGLQLAYEQYF. This chain links TRBV4-1 with TRBJ2-7, with D possibly being TRBD2 (5 bases). Germline CDR1 reads MGHRA; CDR2 reads YSYEKL. The V and J ends lost 4 bases and 2 bases respectively, with 21 bases between them. The CDR3 has 17 amino acids.

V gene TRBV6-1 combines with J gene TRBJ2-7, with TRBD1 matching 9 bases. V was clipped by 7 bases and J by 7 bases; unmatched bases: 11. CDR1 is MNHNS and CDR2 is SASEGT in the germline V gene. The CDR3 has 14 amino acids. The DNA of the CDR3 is TGTGCCAGCAACCTCCGGGACAGGGATGGTGAGCAGTACTTC. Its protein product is CASNLRDRDGEQYF.

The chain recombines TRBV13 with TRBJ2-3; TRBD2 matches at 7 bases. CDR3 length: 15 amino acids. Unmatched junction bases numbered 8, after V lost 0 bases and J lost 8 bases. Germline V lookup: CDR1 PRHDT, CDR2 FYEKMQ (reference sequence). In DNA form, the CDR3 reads TGTGCCAGCAGCTTAGGGGGGAGGGTGCGGGGTACGCAGTATTTT. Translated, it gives CASSLGGRVRGTQYF.

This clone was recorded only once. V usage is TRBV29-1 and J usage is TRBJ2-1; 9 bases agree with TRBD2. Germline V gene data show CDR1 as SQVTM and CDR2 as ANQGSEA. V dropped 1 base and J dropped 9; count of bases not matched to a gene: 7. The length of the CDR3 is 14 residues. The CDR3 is CSVEGSGREGEQFF. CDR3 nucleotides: TGCAGCGTTGAAGGTAGCGGGAGAGAGGGTGAGCAGTTCTTC.

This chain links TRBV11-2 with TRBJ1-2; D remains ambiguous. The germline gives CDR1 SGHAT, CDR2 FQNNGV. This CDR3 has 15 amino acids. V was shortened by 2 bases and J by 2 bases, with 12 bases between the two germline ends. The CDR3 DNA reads TGTGCCAGCAGCTTACGCTCGTCAGTAAACTATGGCTACACCTTC. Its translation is CASSLRSSVNYGYTF.

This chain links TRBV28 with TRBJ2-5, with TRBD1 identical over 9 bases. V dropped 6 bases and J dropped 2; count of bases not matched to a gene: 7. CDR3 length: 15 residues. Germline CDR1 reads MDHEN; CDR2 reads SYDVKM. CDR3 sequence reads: CASRTGTGRQETQYF. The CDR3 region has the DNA TGTGCCAGCAGGACAGGGACAGGGCGGCAAGAGACCCAGTACTTC.

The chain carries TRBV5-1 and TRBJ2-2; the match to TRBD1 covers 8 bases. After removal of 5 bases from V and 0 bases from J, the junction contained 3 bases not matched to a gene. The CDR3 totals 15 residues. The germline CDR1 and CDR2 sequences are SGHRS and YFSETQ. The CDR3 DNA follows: TGCGCCAGCAGAACAGGGGGATCGAACACCGGGGAGCTGTTTTTT. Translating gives CASRTGGSNTGELFF.

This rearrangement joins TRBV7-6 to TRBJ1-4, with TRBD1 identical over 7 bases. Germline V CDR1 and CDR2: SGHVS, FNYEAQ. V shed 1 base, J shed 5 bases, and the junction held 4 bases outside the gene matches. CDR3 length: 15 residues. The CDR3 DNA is TGTGCCAGCAGCTTAGGGACAGGAGGGAATGAAAAACTGTTTTTT. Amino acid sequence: CASSLGTGGNEKLFF. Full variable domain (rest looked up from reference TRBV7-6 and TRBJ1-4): GAGVSQSPRYKVTKRGQDVALRCDPISGHVSLYWYRQALGQGPEFLTYFNYEAQQDKSGLPNDRFSAERPEGSISTLTIQRTEQRDSAMYRCASSLGTGGNEKLFFGSGTQLSVL.

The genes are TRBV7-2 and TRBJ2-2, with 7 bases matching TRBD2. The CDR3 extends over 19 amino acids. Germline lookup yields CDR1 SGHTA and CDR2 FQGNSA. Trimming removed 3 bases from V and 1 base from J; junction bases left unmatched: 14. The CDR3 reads CASSLAGVWDYMNTGELFF. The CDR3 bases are TGTGCCAGCAGCTTGGCGGGGGTTTGGGACTACATGAACACCGGGGAGCTGTTTTTT.

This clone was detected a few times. This CDR3 reads CASSDRVSRNTIYF. In DNA, the CDR3 is TGTGCCAGCAGCGACAGGGTCTCGAGAAACACCATATATTTT. The rearrangement uses TRBV28 and TRBJ1-3; 7 bases are shared with TRBD1. This CDR3 is built from 14 residues. The ends lost 6 bases at V and 5 bases at J; junction bases unmatched: 7. Germline CDR1 MDHEN, CDR2 SYDVKM. The full variable domain, completed using reference TRBV28 and TRBJ1-3, is DVKVTQSSRYLVKRTGEKVFLECVQDMDHENMFWYRQDPGLGLRLIYFSYDVKMKEKGDIPEGYSVSREKKERFSLILESASTNQTSMYLCASSDRVSRNTIYFGEGSWLTVV.

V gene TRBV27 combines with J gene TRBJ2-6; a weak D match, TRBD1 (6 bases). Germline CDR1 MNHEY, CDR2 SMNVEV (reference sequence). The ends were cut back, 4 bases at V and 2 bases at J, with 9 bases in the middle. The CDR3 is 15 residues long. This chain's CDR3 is CASSSDSPGANVLTF. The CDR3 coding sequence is TGTGCCAGCAGTTCGGACAGCCCTGGGGCCAACGTCCTGACTTTC.